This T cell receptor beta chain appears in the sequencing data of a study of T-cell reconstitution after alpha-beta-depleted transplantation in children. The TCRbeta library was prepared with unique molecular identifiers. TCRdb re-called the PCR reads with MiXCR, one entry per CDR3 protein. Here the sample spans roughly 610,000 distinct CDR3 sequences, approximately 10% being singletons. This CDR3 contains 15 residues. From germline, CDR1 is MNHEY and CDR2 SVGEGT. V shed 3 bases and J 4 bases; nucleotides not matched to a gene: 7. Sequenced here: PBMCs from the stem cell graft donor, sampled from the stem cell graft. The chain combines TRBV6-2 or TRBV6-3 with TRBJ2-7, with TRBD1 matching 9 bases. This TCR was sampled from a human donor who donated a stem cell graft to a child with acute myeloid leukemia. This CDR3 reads CASSYKRTGVYEQYF. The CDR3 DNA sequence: TGTGCCAGCAGTTATAAGAGGACAGGGGTATACGAGCAGTACTTC.